The TCR beta chain under discussion was sequenced for a study of blood T cell repertoires in COVID-19. Study overall: COVID-19 samples collected from the United States, Italy and Spain covered acute and convalescent phases. The cDNA or gDNA used as material had been derived from T cells, B-cell-depleted T cells, or PBMCs.

Germline V lookup: CDR1 MNHEY, CDR2 SMNVEV (reference sequence). The CDR3 is 13 amino acids. V was clipped by 2 bases and J by 10 bases, with 12 bases between them. Original processing notes: Amplification with reference gene primers provided the estimates of nucleated cell counts. Data came from immunoSEQ multiplex PCR; TCRdb stores just in-frame clones and leaves some out. From that table come the V and J calls and clone size; the DNA was used to work out D and trimming. The sample carries about 440,000 clones, 75% to 90% recorded once. The chain carries TRBV27 and TRBJ2-1; TRBD1 might be the D (5 bases). Sequenced: peripheral blood. The sequence came from a woman aged 25 to 39 with acute or convalescent COVID-19. The CDR3 coding sequence is TGTGCCAGCAGTTTAACCGACAGTCAAGAGCAGTTCTTC. This codes for CASSLTDSQEQFF.